The 10 T cell receptor beta chains in this list originate from one sample, sequenced in a study of cytomegalovirus exposure and HLA in healthy donors. The method was immunoSEQ multiplex PCR; TCRdb's version includes in-frame clones alone and lacks a portion of them. The sample has some 170,000 clones; roughly nine tenths are singletons. The sequencing sample was made of PBMCs. Source of these receptors: a young woman in good health and CMV-seronegative.

V is TRBV4-1 and J is TRBJ1-2, with a possible D match to TRBD1 (5 bases). In germline, CDR1 is MGHRA, CDR2 YSYEKL. Trimming shortened V by 2 bases and J by 6 bases, and 13 bases separated the two germline ends. This CDR3 spans 14 amino acids. The CDR3 protein is CASSQRTQGDGYTF. The CDR3 DNA reads as TGCGCCAGCAGCCAAAGGACCCAGGGTGATGGCTACACCTTC.

The chain has TRBV28 and TRBJ1-5; the D gene is possibly TRBD1 (6 bases). V gave up 8 bases and J gave up 6 bases, with 17 bases separating them. The CDR3 loop spans 14 amino acids. Germline loops: CDR1 MDHEN, CDR2 SYDVKM. The CDR3 reads CASRRGRGPQPQHF. The CDR3 DNA follows: TGTGCCAGCCGTAGGGGCAGGGGTCCTCAGCCCCAGCATTTT.

Points on this clone: At one boundary the junction diverges from the germline segment, which might be a read error. This sequence joins TRBV4-1 and TRBJ1-1, with D uncertain. CDR3 length equals 13 residues. Germline V lookup: CDR1 MGHRA, CDR2 YSYEKL. In DNA form, the CDR3 reads TGCGCCAGCAGCCAAGGCACCCGAACCCAAGTTGGCTTT. Its translation: CASSQGTRTQVGF.

V gene TRBV9 combines with J gene TRBJ2-1, with D possibly being TRBD2 (5 bases). The CDR3 sequence is 12 residues long. The V end lost 4 bases, the J end lost 10 bases, and 12 bases lay between the germline ends. Germline values: CDR1 SGDLS, CDR2 YYNGEE. CDR3 coding DNA: TGTGCCAGCAGCCCAAATCCGGGAGAGCAGTTCTTC. Encoded protein: CASSPNPGEQFF. The whole variable domain, remainder taken from reference TRBV9 and TRBJ2-1, is DSGVTQTPKHLITATGQRVTLRCSPRSGDLSVYWYQQSLDQGLQFLIQYYNGEERAKGNILERFSAQQFPDLHSELNLSSLELGDSALYFCASSPNPGEQFFGPGTRLTVL.

The chain is built from TRBV5-1 and TRBJ2-7, with 10 positions matching TRBD1. Losses at the gene ends were 4 bases for V and 2 bases for J; bases not matched to a gene: 3. The CDR3 extends over 14 amino acids. In germline, CDR1 is SGHRS, CDR2 YFSETQ. In nucleotides, the CDR3 is TGCGCCAGCAGCATTGGGACAGGGGCCTACGAGCAGTACTTC. Amino acids: CASSIGTGAYEQYF.

The chain employs TRBV5-1 and TRBJ2-3; D is ambiguous. V dropped 4 bases and J dropped 0 bases, with 6 bases sitting between them. The CDR3 loop spans 13 amino acids. Per the germline V gene, CDR1 is SGHRS and CDR2 is YFSETQ. The DNA of the CDR3 is TGCGCCAGCAGCGCCTTTAGCACAGATACGCAGTATTTT. This gives the protein CASSAFSTDTQYF.

The chain links TRBV5-6 to TRBJ1-2; D is possibly TRBD1 (5 bases). CDR3 length: 15 amino acids. V gave up 4 bases and J gave up 4 bases, with 17 bases separating them. Germline V gene sequence: CDR1 SGHDT, CDR2 YYEEEE. CDR3 in DNA: TGTGCCAGCAGCCCGGATCGGGGGGAAAGCTATGGCTACACCTTC. Translation: CASSPDRGESYGYTF.

V gene TRBV27 combines with J gene TRBJ1-2; 11 bases map to TRBD1. The V gene's germline CDR1 is MNHEY and CDR2 SMNVEV (reference sequence). The CDR3 has 15 residues. V dropped 2 bases and J dropped 7; count of bases not matched to a gene: 6. CDR3 sequence reads: CASSLGQGAKGGYTF. CDR3 nucleotide sequence: TGTGCCAGCAGTTTAGGACAGGGGGCGAAGGGTGGCTACACCTTC.

This rearrangement joins TRBV4-2 to TRBJ2-2, with no clear D. The CDR3 contains 14 residues. CDR1 is LGHNA, CDR2 YNFKEQ, per germline. V lost 0 bases to trimming and J lost 0 bases, with 2 bases between them. CDR3 coding DNA: TGTGCCAGCAGCCAAGAACCGAACACCGGGGAGCTGTTTTTT. It translates to CASSQEPNTGELFF.

This chain links TRBV6-1 with TRBJ2-1; 14 bases are a match to TRBD2. Trimming cost V 6 bases and J 8 bases; bases outside gene matches: 0. Per germline, CDR1 MNHNS and CDR2 SASEGT. The CDR3 has 13 residues. This CDR3 reads CASRGLAGDEQFF. The CDR3 coding sequence is TGTGCCAGCAGGGGACTAGCGGGAGATGAGCAGTTCTTC.